This TCR beta chain was captured in a study of CD8 T cells in Susac syndrome. At the level of the study: Active disease was present in five or six of the sequenced Susac syndrome patients, whereas roughly 8 of them were in remission.

On this clonotype itself: No antigen is known for it.

The authors reverse transcribed about 0.5 to 1 ug RNA with random hexamers. The TCR beta CDR3 was amplified by immunoSEQ multiplex PCR across 54 Vbeta, 13 Jbeta. TCRdb re-called the immunoSEQ multiplex PCR reads through MiXCR, storing one row per CDR3 protein. The sample lists around 200,000 distinct CDR3 sequences, about 94% occurring once. General observations from the study: Within Susac syndrome CD4+ T cell repertoires, clonal expansion was not evident.

CDR1 KGHSH and CDR2 LQKENI come from the germline V gene. The V and J ends lost 1 base and 2 bases respectively, with 17 bases between them. The CDR3 is 17 amino acids. The gene calls are TRBV18 and TRBJ2-5; a weak D match, TRBD1 (6 bases). The receptor was derived from a human donor with Susac syndrome. Sequencing was performed on CD4+ T cells from PBMCs. The DNA for the CDR3 is TGTGCCAGCTCACCACTGAGCCCCGGGACATATCAAGAGACCCAGTACTTC. It translates to CASSPLSPGTYQETQYF. Full variable domain (rest looked up from reference TRBV18 and TRBJ2-5): NAGVMQNPRHLVRRRGQEARLRCSPMKGHSHVYWYRQLPEEGLKFMVYLQKENIIDESGMPKERFSAEFPKEGPSILRIQQVVRGDSAAYFCASSPLSPGTYQETQYFGPGTRLLVL.